This T cell receptor (beta chain) stems from a study of radiotherapy plus CTLA-4 blockade in lung cancer. Study observations and caveats: Blood TCR clones of tumor origin expanded after radiotherapy plus ipilimumab.

Profiled with immunoSEQ multiplex PCR; TCRdb holds only in-frame clones, not every one. This table holds roughly 32,000 clones, roughly 71% found once. Germline-derived CDR1 and CDR2 are SGHTS and YDEGEE. The CDR3 runs 13 residues. The V end lost 0 bases, the J end lost 8 bases, and 10 bases lay between the germline ends. Focal radiation with ipilimumab CTLA-4 blockade was given to patients with chemo-refractory metastatic non-small-cell lung cancer. Comment on this clone: No antigen is known for it.

The genes are TRBV5-8 and TRBJ2-3; D is unresolved. The sequences come from peripheral blood, collected from a patient treated with radiotherapy plus ipilimumab. The TCR sequence derives from a human donor with non-small cell lung cancer who had stable disease on radiotherapy plus ipilimumab. The CDR3 DNA follows: TGTGCCAGCAGCTTGGTGTCAGCAGGTACGCAGTATTTT. It specifies CASSLVSAGTQYF.